The following is a TCR beta chain sequence with its context. Its antigen is unidentified. The data were produced by immunoSEQ multiplex PCR, yet TCRdb's version contains in-frame clones alone and is incomplete. Of 120,000 to 150,000 clones in the sample, roughly 93% were seen once. CDR3 size: 15 residues. Germline values: CDR1 MGHRA, CDR2 YSYEKL. Trimming left V 5 bases short and J 5 bases short, with 13 bases between. This record comes from a study of T cell responses to AZD1222 COVID-19 vaccine. Whole-study results and caveats: Targets within unmutated variant regions were reportedly found for nearly half of spike-specific TCRs.

The V gene is TRBV4-1, the J gene TRBJ1-6; D call uncertain. The sequencing used peripheral blood, collected on day 0 of MenACWY control vaccination. The TCR originated in an adult in good health. CDR3 bases: TGCGCCAGCAGCGATGCGGGGTACCATAATTCACCCCTCCACTTT. Protein: CASSDAGYHNSPLHF.